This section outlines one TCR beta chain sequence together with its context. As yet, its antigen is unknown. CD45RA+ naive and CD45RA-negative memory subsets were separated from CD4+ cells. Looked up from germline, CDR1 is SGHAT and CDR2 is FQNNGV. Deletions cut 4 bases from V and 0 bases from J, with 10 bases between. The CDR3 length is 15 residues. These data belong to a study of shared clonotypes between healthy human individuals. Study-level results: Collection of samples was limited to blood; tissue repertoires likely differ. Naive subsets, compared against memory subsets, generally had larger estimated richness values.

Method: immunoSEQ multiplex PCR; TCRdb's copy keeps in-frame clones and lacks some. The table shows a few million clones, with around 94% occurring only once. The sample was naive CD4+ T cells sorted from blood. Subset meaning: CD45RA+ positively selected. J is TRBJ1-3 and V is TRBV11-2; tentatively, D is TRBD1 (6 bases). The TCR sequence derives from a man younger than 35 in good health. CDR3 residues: CASSWNRASGNTIYF. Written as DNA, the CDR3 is TGTGCCAGCAGCTGGAACAGGGCCTCTGGAAACACCATATATTTT.